A selection of T cell receptor beta chains follows, all from one sample in a study of T cell repertoires in cytomegalovirus infection. TCRdb re-derived calls from the reads in MiXCR, one entry per CDR3 protein. The table has more than 45,000 distinct CDR3 sequences, roughly 20% seen once; the top ten hold around 60%. These TCRs' antigens remain unknown. Sequences were derived from CD8+ T cells from cultured PBMCs, sampled from culture after CMV antigen stimulation. Every receptor here comes from a human donor in good health (CMV status not recorded). Some clones in this sample may be carry-over from other donors' samples. Both conserved end residues are part of each CDR3. A D gene is named only where the DNA matches it firmly. The size of a clone is reported for some rows only, either as once, few or many, or as a class for expanded clones.

D gene,V gene,J gene,clone size,CDR3 DNA,CDR3 protein
TRBD1,TRBV7-2,TRBJ1-2,.,TGTGCCAGCAGCTCTCTCGCCCCGACAGGGGGCCTCTATGGCTACACCTTC,CASSSLAPTGGLYGYTF
.,TRBV4-2,TRBJ2-2,.,TGTGCCAGCAGCCAAGTTGGCGGGGAGCTGTTTTTT,CASSQVGGELFF
TRBD1,TRBV7-2,TRBJ1-1,.,TGTGCCAGCAGCCCTTGGGACAGTTCGGGCACTGAAGCTTTCTTT,CASSPWDSSGTEAFF
TRBD1,TRBV24-1,TRBJ2-5,.,TGTGCCACCAGTGCCACAGGGGGTCTTGAGACCCAGTACTTC,CATSATGGLETQYF
TRBD1,TRBV7-2,TRBJ2-7,few,TGTGCCAGCAGCCGGCCGGGACAGGGGGCAATCGCCTACGAGCAGTACTTC,CASSRPGQGAIAYEQYF
.,TRBV4-3,TRBJ2-3,few,TGCGCCAGCAGCCCTGATTGGGGGCGCGGAGATACGCAGTATTTT,CASSPDWGRGDTQYF
.,TRBV4-3,TRBJ2-5,few,TGCGCCAGCAGCCAAGAGGTCGAAGAGACCCAGTACTTC,CASSQEVEETQYF
TRBD2,TRBV6-2/TRBV6-3,TRBJ2-3,.,TGTGCCAGCAGTAAGGGTAGCGGGGGGGCCGGCACAGATACGCAGTATTTT,CASSKGSGGAGTDTQYF
.,TRBV28,TRBJ2-7,many,TGTGCCAGCATTGCCGGGTGGGAGCAGTACTTC,CASIAGWEQYF
TRBD2,TRBV6-8,TRBJ2-1,.,TGTGCCAGCAGTTACCCGGGACTAGCGGGTAATGAGCAGTTCTTC,CASSYPGLAGNEQFF
.,TRBV12-3/TRBV12-4,TRBJ2-1,once,TGTGCCAGCAGACCGGACGAGTACAATGAGCAGTTCTTC,CASRPDEYNEQFF
.,TRBV29-1,TRBJ1-1,few,TGCAGCGTTCTCACGACCAAGAACACTGAAGCTTTCTTT,CSVLTTKNTEAFF
TRBD1,TRBV7-9,TRBJ1-5,.,TGTGCCAGCAGCTTAGGAGGGGGCGGGCAGCCCCAGCATTTT,CASSLGGGGQPQHF
TRBD1,TRBV4-2,TRBJ1-5,.,TGTGCCAGCAGCCTGGGACAGGGATACAATCAGCCCCAGCATTTT,CASSLGQGYNQPQHF
.,TRBV18,TRBJ2-7,few,TGTGCCAGCTCACCACTTCCTGGCGAGCAGTACTTC,CASSPLPGEQYF
TRBD1,TRBV7-2,TRBJ2-7,.,TGTGCCAGCAGTCGAGGACAGGGACGAGGTTGGGAGTACTTC,CASSRGQGRGWEYF
TRBD2,TRBV6-2/TRBV6-3,TRBJ2-7,few,TGTGCCAGCAGTCCTTCTCCGGGACTAGCGTCCTACGAGCAGTACTTC,CASSPSPGLASYEQYF
TRBD2,TRBV7-9,TRBJ2-1,once,TGTGCCAGCAGCCCGGGACTAGCGGGAGGGCCCGATGAGCAGTTCTTC,CASSPGLAGGPDEQFF
.,TRBV7-2,TRBJ2-7,.,TGTGCCAGCAGCCCCGGGCCAGGGGAAGCCTACGAGCAGTACTTC,CASSPGPGEAYEQYF
.,TRBV20-1,TRBJ1-1,.,TGCAGTGCTAGAGTGGAGGATCGGAACACTGAAGCTTTCTTT,CSARVEDRNTEAFF
.,TRBV5-6,TRBJ1-1,.,TGTGCCAGCAAGAGTTCAGCGCGACCTGAAGCTTTCTTT,CASKSSARPEAFF
TRBD1,TRBV7-9,TRBJ2-7,.,TGTGCCAGCAGCTTTAATAAGCGGACAGGGAATTACGAGCAGTACTTC,CASSFNKRTGNYEQYF
.,TRBV7-9,TRBJ1-1,few,TGTGCCAGCAGCCAAGGCAGCAGGGTCGGCACTGAAGCTTTCTTT,CASSQGSRVGTEAFF
TRBD1,TRBV5-4,TRBJ2-3,.,TGTGCCAGCAGCGCTGGGCCGGGGCAGGGGGTAAAAACAGATACGCAGTATTTT,CASSAGPGQGVKTDTQYF
TRBD1,TRBV20-1,TRBJ1-5,many,TGCAGTGCTTCGGACAGGGCGACCAATCAGCCCCAGCATTTT,CSASDRATNQPQHF
.,TRBV6-1,TRBJ2-5,.,TGTGCCCGTAACCCCGGGGTGTACCAAGAGACCCAGTACTTC,CARNPGVYQETQYF
.,TRBV15,TRBJ2-7,few,TGTGCCACCAGCAGGGACCGGGACACCCTTTTGGAGCAGTACTTC,CATSRDRDTLLEQYF
.,TRBV7-2,TRBJ1-2,few,TGTGCCAGCAGCTTGAACATGGAGACACGACCTTTAGCTAACTATGGCTACACCTTC,CASSLNMETRPLANYGYTF
TRBD2,TRBV10-2,TRBJ2-1,few,TGCGCCAGCAGTCGGACTAGCGGGCCTACGGGCCATGAGCAGTTCTTC,CASSRTSGPTGHEQFF
.,TRBV12-3/TRBV12-4,TRBJ1-1,.,TGTGCCAGCAGTTTAGAGGTCCTTTCCACTGAAGCTTTCTTT,CASSLEVLSTEAFF
.,TRBV12-3/TRBV12-4,TRBJ2-7,few,TGTGCCAGCACTCCAGCCCGGGACGGCTCTTACGAGCAGTACTTC,CASTPARDGSYEQYF
.,TRBV29-1,TRBJ2-2,.,TGCAGCGTTACAGGGCAGGACACCGGGGAGCTGTTTTTT,CSVTGQDTGELFF
TRBD2,TRBV7-6,TRBJ2-7,.,TGTGCCAGCAGCTTAGACGGGAGGGCCCGGGACGAGCAGTACTTC,CASSLDGRARDEQYF